Sequencing of this TCR beta chain was carried out in a study of control samples from healthy donors and cancer patients. Per the germline V gene, CDR1 is MGHRA and CDR2 is YSYEKL. The CDR3 runs to 14 residues. V lost 2 bases and J lost 0, with 4 bases in between. TCRdb keeps only in-frame clones here, not all; method: immunoSEQ multiplex PCR. The sample holds 130,000 to 150,000 clones; around 94% are singletons and the top ten take approximately 14%. The chain is built from TRBV4-1 and TRBJ1-4; D ambiguous. Sample: PBMCs. The TCR comes from a man aged 60 to 75 with colorectal cancer. The CDR3 nucleotides are TGCGCCAGCAGCCAACAAGCAACTAATGAAAAACTGTTTTTT. Its protein is CASSQQATNEKLFF.